This TCR beta chain derives from a study of lymphopenia after photon versus proton radiotherapy. Assay used: immunoSEQ multiplex PCR; TCRdb lists only in-frame clones, some missing. In the table there are fewer than 25,000 clones, over 65% of which are singletons. This clone came up once. The specimen was peripheral blood, collected from a patient treated with photon-based radiotherapy. This receptor was taken from a man aged 35 to 55 with gastric cancer.

CDR3 sequence: CASSVQGTDTQYF. CDR3 in DNA: TGTGCCAGCAGCGTACAGGGCACAGATACGCAGTATTTT. The V gene is TRBV9, the J gene TRBJ2-3; D gene uncertain. V was cut by 1 base and J by 1 base, with 4 bases left in between. The CDR3 is 13 amino acids. Germline loops: CDR1 SGDLS, CDR2 YYNGEE.